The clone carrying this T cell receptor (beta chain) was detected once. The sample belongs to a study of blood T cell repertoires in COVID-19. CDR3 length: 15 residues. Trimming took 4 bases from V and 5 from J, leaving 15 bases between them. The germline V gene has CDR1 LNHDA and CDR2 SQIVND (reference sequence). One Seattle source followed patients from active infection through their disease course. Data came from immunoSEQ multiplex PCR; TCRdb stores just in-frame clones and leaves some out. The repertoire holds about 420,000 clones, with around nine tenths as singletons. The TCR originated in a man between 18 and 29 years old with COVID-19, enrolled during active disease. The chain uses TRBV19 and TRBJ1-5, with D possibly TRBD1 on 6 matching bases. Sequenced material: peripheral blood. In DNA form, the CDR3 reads TGTGCCAGTAGTACTTCGGACAGCTTAGATCAGCCCCAGCATTTT. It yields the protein CASSTSDSLDQPQHF.